This T cell receptor (beta chain) was recovered during a study of regulatory dendritic cells for organ transplantation. In the case of this clone: The antigen is not known.

Data came from immunoSEQ multiplex PCR; TCRdb stores just in-frame clones and leaves some out. This table holds approximately 35,000 clones, around 90% found once. Study observations and caveats: Naive T cells showed high diversity, memory cells less, memory CD8+ least.

The V gene's germline CDR1 is SGHTA and CDR2 FQGNSA. V was clipped by 2 bases and J by 5 bases; unmatched bases: 4. This CDR3 contains 15 residues. Sequenced: naive CD4+ T cells from blood. Subset given: CD45RA+ naive T cells. This sequence was found in a human donor in good health. The chain combines TRBV7-2 with TRBJ2-7; the match to TRBD2 covers 12 bases. The CDR3 DNA reads TGTGCCAGCAGCTTACCCTCTAGCGGGAGGGACGAGCAGTACTTC. Its protein product is CASSLPSSGRDEQYF.